This T cell receptor beta chain was recorded in a study of T cell responses to AZD1222 COVID-19 vaccine. Regarding this clone: Antigen specificity is unknown.

The data were produced by immunoSEQ multiplex PCR, yet TCRdb's version contains in-frame clones alone and is incomplete. The repertoire consists of about 150,000 clones, with more than 80% occurring once and the leading ten covering around 3.1%. Study conclusions and caveats: Baseline serology detected seropositivity in only five to seven AZD1222 recipients. The span of vaccine-associated CD4 TCRs extended across spike, with dominance at 160-218 and 743-854. Regions left unmutated in variants are reportedly the target of nearly half of spike-specific TCRs. Clonal diversity may have been underestimated in mostly white British donors.

Material: peripheral blood, obtained 28 days after the second AZD1222 dose. The TCR was taken from an adult who received the AZD1222 COVID-19 vaccine.

The CDR3 sequence is CASGNTIYF. CDR3 in DNA: TGTGCCTCTGGAAACACCATATATTTT. The chain links TRBV12-3 or TRBV12-4 to TRBJ1-3; no definite D call. V dropped 11 bases and J dropped 1 base, with 0 bases sitting between them. The CDR3 has 9 amino acids.